A single sample gave rise to the 6 T cell receptor beta chains below, sequenced in a study of cytomegalovirus exposure and HLA in healthy donors. A multiplex PCR was run with 60 Vbeta primers and 13 Jbeta primers. Profiling relied on immunoSEQ multiplex PCR, and the TCRdb table lists in-frame clones only, not all of them. This table has 100,000 to 150,000 clones, about 81% appearing once. Source material: PBMCs. These receptors all come from a middle-aged woman in good health and CMV-seropositive.

This clone has a handful of counts. V and J are TRBV28 and TRBJ1-5, with 7 bases aligning to TRBD1. The CDR3 spans 15 residues. V was clipped by 3 bases and J by 2 bases; unmatched bases: 4. CDR1 is MDHEN and CDR2 is SYDVKM in the germline V gene. CDR3 in amino acids: CASSFQGDGNQPQHF. DNA for the CDR3: TGTGCCAGCAGTTTTCAGGGGGACGGCAATCAGCCCCAGCATTTT.

The chain couples TRBV19 to TRBJ2-5, with D possibly being TRBD2 (5 bases). CDR1 and CDR2 from the germline V gene are LNHDA and SQIVND (reference sequence). V lost 6 bases and J lost 4, with 15 bases in between. The CDR3 extends over 14 amino acids. The CDR3 DNA sequence: TGTGCCAGTAGGCCCGACCCCGGGGTAGAGACCCAGTACTTC. Its protein product is CASRPDPGVETQYF.

The chain links TRBV7-9 to TRBJ2-5; 9 positions agree with TRBD1. V lost 0 bases, J lost 0 bases, and 2 bases stayed unmatched. The CDR3 is 16 amino acids. Germline V CDR1 and CDR2: SEHNR, FQNEAQ (reference sequence). The DNA for the CDR3 is TGTGCCAGCAGCTTAGCTGGGACAGGGAACCAAGAGACCCAGTACTTC. Residues: CASSLAGTGNQETQYF.

The V call is TRBV27, the J call TRBJ2-5; possible D gene TRBD1, 5 bases. The ends were cut back, 0 bases at V and 5 bases at J, with 13 bases in the middle. This CDR3 spans 15 amino acids. Germline lookup yields CDR1 MNHEY and CDR2 SMNVEV (reference sequence). The CDR3: CASSLSRGQGETQYF. The CDR3 DNA sequence: TGTGCCAGCAGTTTATCCCGCGGCCAGGGTGAGACCCAGTACTTC.

CDR3 nucleotide sequence: TGCGCCAGCAGCTTGGCCTTCGGGCAGGGGGTAGGTAATGAAAAACTGTTTTTT. Protein sequence: CASSLAFGQGVGNEKLFF. The chain combines TRBV5-1 with TRBJ1-4; the match to TRBD1 covers 7 bases. CDR1 is SGHRS, CDR2 YFSETQ, per germline. The CDR3 is 18 amino acids. V gave up 0 bases and J gave up 4 bases; unmatched junction bases: 12. The full variable domain, rest sourced from reference TRBV5-1 and TRBJ1-4, is KAGVTQTPRYLIKTRGQQVTLSCSPISGHRSVSWYQQTPGQGLQFLFEYFSETQRNKGNFPGRFSGRQFSNSRSEMNVSTLELGDSALYLCASSLAFGQGVGNEKLFFGSGTQLSVL.

Regarding this clone: Other nucleotide sequences in the sample specify the same CDR3. V and J are TRBV19 and TRBJ2-7, with 7 bases fitting TRBD1. CDR3 size: 13 residues. The V segment lost 6 bases and the J segment 2 bases; nucleotides outside the gene matches: 4. Germline loops: CDR1 LNHDA, CDR2 SQIVND (reference sequence). CDR3 sequence: CASSPGQTYEQYF. The CDR3 DNA is TGTGCCAGTAGCCCGGGACAGACCTACGAGCAGTACTTC.